This T cell receptor beta chain emerged from a study of cytomegalovirus exposure and HLA in healthy donors (dated by TCRdb to about 2017). About the full investigation: According to an earlier analysis of several hundred of the donors, 150 million to 200 million T cells yielded 117 million unique TCR beta sequences and roughly 280 Gb of sequence data. The later analysis used no new phenotypic data to find candidate immune exposures, relying instead on TCR beta sequences and their occurrence across donors. Using immunosequencing, the study profiled T cell repertoires from 666 subjects and related those repertoires to cytomegalovirus serostatus. Genome-wide SNP genotypes for about 60% of the roughly 700 donors were used in a later genetic analysis, which treated that subset as a discovery cohort. The number of typed donors differed by locus: roughly 620-640 for A, B, C, DRB1 and DQB1; approximately 530 for DQA1; approximately 600 for DPA1; and 400 to 480 for DPB1. The study was designed to test whether signatures of past pathogen exposure could be identified by cataloging public T cell receptors. An early release covering roughly 640 HLA-typed donors comprised about 310 gigabases of sequencing data and around 86 million unique TCR sequences. Among 398 genotyped donors of the cohort, an average of about 240,000 unique TCR beta nucleotide sequences were sequenced per donor, around a sixth of them non-productive. The genetic ancestry cluster associated with self-reported Caucasian donors included 81% of the 300 to 400 genotyped donors. In a later analysis, previously published TCR beta repertoires from 550 to 700 donors were re-analyzed and high-resolution HLA genotyping was added so that TCR occurrence patterns could be studied. To decide whether each TCR beta V gene segment behaved as functional or pseudogenic, an earlier analysis of some 600 of the donors relied on high-throughput TCR beta sequencing. Donor age, sex, ethnicity and CMV serostatus were collected together with the repertoire data. A separate validation cohort of roughly 110 different subjects was used in addition to the 666-subject first cohort. Both class I and class II loci were covered by HLA typing, at four-digit resolution. Every repertoire in the discovery cohort had been generated on one and the same sequencing platform. Roughly five DR-DQ haplotypes were treated as single units for association and clustering because of strong linkage in the cohort. To predict cytomegalovirus infection status, the study brought together high-throughput TCR immunosequencing, statistical association of individual TCRs with disease status, and machine learning. The paper as a whole reports these results and caveats: According to a later analysis, TCR association rates differed among HLA loci, with DRB1 alleles showing the most associated TCRs and HLA-C alleles showing the fewest. For the cohort, immune exposure information was limited to CMV serostatus. Because counts were too low, 15 to 20 rarely observed V segments, including chromosome 9 orphons, were excluded from the earlier analysis of around 590 of the donors. A cluster of highly shared sequence variants was judged likely to represent a technical artifact of the sequencing pipeline. Correlated functional status among segregating V segments might reflect linkage disequilibrium, but an unknown experimental factor could not be ruled out. The classifier was reported to diagnose cytomegalovirus status with high specificity and sensitivity in both the original cohort and the validation cohort. Several of the top co-occurrence clusters appeared to be linked to parvovirus B19, influenza, CMV and Epstein-Barr virus, according to a later analysis. A later analysis associated around 16,000 TCR beta sequences with specific HLA alleles at a false discovery rate of 0.05. A later analysis found that most CMV-associated TCR beta chains appeared HLA-restricted, with HLA associations seemingly driven largely by CMV exposure. A further reported finding was that TCR beta sequences accurately predicted the HLA-A and HLA-B alleles for most subjects in the first cohort. Strong co-occurrence of HLA alleles, especially DR and DQ, made assigning TCR associations to individual alleles difficult. Three of the identified cytomegalovirus-associated TCR beta chains were confirmed in vitro to be specific for cytomegalovirus antigens. The study listed 164 TCR beta chains as associated with cytomegalovirus. The cohort was sequenced for TCR beta chains only, and without alpha or paired-chain data the features that could be detected were limited. HLA typing was unavailable for some donors at each locus, so association tests used only the typed subset. In an earlier analysis of some 640 of the donors, most TCR beta V segments were observed in productive rearrangements about 90% or about 30% of the time, broadly matching IMGT annotations. According to the authors, the approach could potentially be generalized to other disease states and immunological phenotypes. An association between a missense DCLRE1C variant and V-gene and J-gene trimming of TCR beta chains was found in a later genetic analysis and replicated in an independent cohort. In a later analysis, HLA-associated TCR beta chains showed more clonal expansion and lower generation probabilities than non-associated chains that were equally common. Roughly uniform sequencing depth across donors was assumed in presence/absence analyses, although this assumption may not hold. In a later genetic analysis, fewer N-insertions in productive TCRs were reported among donors in an Asian-associated ancestry cluster than the approximately 710-donor mean. Most TCR sequences were seen in very few donors, while some public TCRs were found in many individuals.

The cohort consisted of 600 to 700 healthy bone marrow donors. All cohort members were sampled while nominally healthy, although unrecorded immune exposures were likely present. The donor was CMV seropositive and was included in the group of about 290 seropositive cohort members. A peripheral blood sample was provided by each donor, and peripheral blood mononuclear cells were used for TCR beta sequencing. The Qiagen DNeasy Blood Extraction Kit was used to extract genomic DNA from the blood cell samples. With regard to this clone: The target of this receptor is not known.

The library was produced with the immunoSEQ multiplex PCR assay. A mixture of 60 forward primers for TCR Vbeta segments and 13 reverse primers for TCR Jbeta segments was used in the multiplex PCR. A multiplex PCR assay on genomic DNA amplified the CDR3 region of rearranged TCR beta genes. The amplified TCR beta libraries were sequenced on the Illumina HiSeq System as 87-base-pair reads. The authors' analysis ran thus. A later analysis counted about 80 million unique TCR beta chains across the 650 to 700 repertoires, and around 9.9 million of these chains were shared by at least two donors. Raw reads were error-corrected and collapsed into unique sequences by a nearest-neighbor algorithm in which closely related sequences were merged to remove PCR and sequencing errors. CDR3 sequences were aligned to IMGT reference sequences to assign V, D and J gene segments. For a sequence to be retained, a match of at least six nucleotides was required to both a V gene segment and a J gene segment. A rearrangement counted as productive if the CDR3 had no stop codons and remained in frame with V and J, and every other rearrangement counted as non-productive. CDR3 was defined by IMGT convention, running from the second conserved V-encoded cysteine to the conserved J-encoded phenylalanine. The earlier analysis of 500 to 650 of the donors excluded any sequence lacking an unambiguous match to a single V gene segment. In an earlier analysis of almost 600 of the donors, a V segment was called functional when productive rearrangements were above 56.7%, and segregating when the standard deviation between donors exceeded 5%. A statistical classification framework was built to diagnose cytomegalovirus status from the catalog of TCR beta chain sequences. In a later analysis, TCR nucleotide sequences were compared against IMGT/GENE-DB human TR gene sequences so that V and J genes could be assigned. The TCRdist pipeline was used in a later analysis to assign CDR3 sequences and most-parsimonious VDJ recombination scenarios. In a later analysis, each TCR beta chain was defined by its CDR3 amino acid sequence together with its V-gene family, and reads lacking a unique V-gene family were excluded. A later analysis removed 550 to 700 highly shared, low-generation-probability nucleotide sequences to deal with suspected cross-contamination and a sequencing artifact. A later analysis calculated a clonal expansion index for each public chain from normalized within-repertoire ranks of inferred template counts. In a later analysis, generation probabilities were computed using a VDJ recombination model fitted to out-of-frame rearrangements, and the results were checked against IGoR. In a later analysis, hypergeometric tests were used to score TCR-TCR, TCR-HLA and TCR-CMV co-occurrence, with a repertoire-size bias correction applied to TCR pairs. False discovery rates were estimated in a later analysis by permuting HLA or CMV assignments 20 times. In a later analysis, co-occurring TCRs were grouped using DBSCAN, with TCRdist sequence similarity added in when clustering inside HLA-allele-positive subsets. For co-occurrence clustering, repertoires with fewer than 30,000 or more than 120,000 public chains were excluded, along with 5 or 6 repertoires with anomalous nucleotide sharing. The table was pulled from immuneACCESS by TCRdb, which kept in-frame rearrangements only. Such tables lose some clones; where checked, under half of the loss comes from unresolved V genes, and the rest has no known cause. For V, J and clone size, that table is used; D and trimming come from the DNA. The sample table includes about 170,000 clones. The ten largest clones represent about 0.79% of the sample.

Material for sequencing was PBMCs. The TCR was taken from a woman aged 18-29 years in good health and CMV-seropositive.

The CDR3: CASSYSGSQPQHF. In nucleotides, the sequence is TGTGCCAGCAGTTATTCAGGGTCTCAGCCCCAGCATTTT. The chain was built from TRBV6-6 and TRBJ1-5; a weak D assignment points to TRBD1 (5 bases agree). A distance of 9 bases separates the germline ends of V and J, which lose 3 bases and 6 bases respectively. The CDR3 sequence holds 13 residues, the cysteine and phenylalanine included. Only the CDR3 portion is preserved as DNA: 39 bases, with reading frame beginning at the first base. The germline V gene (reference sequence) provides CDR1 MNHNY and CDR2 SVGAGI.